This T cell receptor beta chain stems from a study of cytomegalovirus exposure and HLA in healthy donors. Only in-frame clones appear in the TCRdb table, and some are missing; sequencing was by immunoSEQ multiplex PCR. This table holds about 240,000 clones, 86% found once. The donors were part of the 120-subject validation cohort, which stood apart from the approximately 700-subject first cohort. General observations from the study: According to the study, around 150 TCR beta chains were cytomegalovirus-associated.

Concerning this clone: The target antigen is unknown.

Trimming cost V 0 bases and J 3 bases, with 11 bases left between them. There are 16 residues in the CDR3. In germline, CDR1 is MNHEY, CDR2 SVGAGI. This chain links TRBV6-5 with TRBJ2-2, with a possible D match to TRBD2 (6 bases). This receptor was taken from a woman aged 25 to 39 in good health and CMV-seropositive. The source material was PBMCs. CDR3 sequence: CASSYSGGKDTGELFF. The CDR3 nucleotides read TGTGCCAGCAGTTACTCTGGCGGGAAAGACACCGGGGAGCTGTTTTTT.